This TCR beta chain was found in a study of shared clonotypes between healthy human individuals. Data came from immunoSEQ multiplex PCR; TCRdb stores just in-frame clones and leaves some out. The profile covers approximately 1,500,000 clones, with approximately 98% appearing a single time and roughly 0.42% taken by the ten largest. Overall study findings and caveats: Estimated clonotype richness was generally higher in naive than memory subsets.

Regarding this clone: Antigen specificity is unknown.

There are 14 residues in the CDR3. V was trimmed by 5 bases and J by 5 bases, leaving 13 bases between them. The germline CDR1 and CDR2 sequences are SEHNR and FQNEAQ (reference sequence). The specimen was naive CD4+ T cells sorted from blood. Subset denoted: CD45RA+ positively selected. The source is a man under 40 in good health. The rearrangement uses TRBV7-9 and TRBJ2-1; D is ambiguous. The CDR3 protein is CASSPLSPHNEQFF. Here the CDR3 DNA reads TGTGCCAGCAGCCCCTTATCCCCCCACAATGAGCAGTTCTTC.